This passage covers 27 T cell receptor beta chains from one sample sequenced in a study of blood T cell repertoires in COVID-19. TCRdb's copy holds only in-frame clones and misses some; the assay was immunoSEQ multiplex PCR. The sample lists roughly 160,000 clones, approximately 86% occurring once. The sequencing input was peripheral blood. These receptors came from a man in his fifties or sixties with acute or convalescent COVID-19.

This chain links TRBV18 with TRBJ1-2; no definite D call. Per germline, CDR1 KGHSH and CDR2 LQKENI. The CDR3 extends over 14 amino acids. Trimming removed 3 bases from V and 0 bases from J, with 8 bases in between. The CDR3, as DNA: TGTGCCAGCTCACCGAGCCTAACTAACTATGGCTACACCTTC. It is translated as CASSPSLTNYGYTF. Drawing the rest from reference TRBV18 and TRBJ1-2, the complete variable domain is NAGVMQNPRHLVRRRGQEARLRCSPMKGHSHVYWYRQLPEEGLKFMVYLQKENIIDESGMPKERFSAEFPKEGPSILRIQQVVRGDSAAYFCASSPSLTNYGYTFGSGTRLTVV.

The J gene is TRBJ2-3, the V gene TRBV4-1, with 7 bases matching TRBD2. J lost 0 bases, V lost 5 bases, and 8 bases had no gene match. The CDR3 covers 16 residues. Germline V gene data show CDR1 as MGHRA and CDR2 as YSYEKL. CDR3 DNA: TGCGCCAGCAGCTCCCAAAGCGGGGCTAGCACAGATACGCAGTATTTT. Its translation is CASSSQSGASTDTQYF.

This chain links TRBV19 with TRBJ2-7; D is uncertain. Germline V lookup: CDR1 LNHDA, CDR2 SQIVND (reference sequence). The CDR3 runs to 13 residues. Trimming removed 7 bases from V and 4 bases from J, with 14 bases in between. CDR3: CASTPGSRYEQYF. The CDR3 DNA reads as TGTGCCAGTACCCCCGGGTCCCGTTACGAGCAGTACTTC.

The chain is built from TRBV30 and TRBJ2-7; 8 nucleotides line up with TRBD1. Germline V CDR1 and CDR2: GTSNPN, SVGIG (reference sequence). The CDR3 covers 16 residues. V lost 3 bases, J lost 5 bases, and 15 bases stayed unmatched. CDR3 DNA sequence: TGTGCCTGGAGCAGAGGGCTGGGCAGGGGGCTGGACGAGCAGTACTTC. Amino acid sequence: CAWSRGLGRGLDEQYF.

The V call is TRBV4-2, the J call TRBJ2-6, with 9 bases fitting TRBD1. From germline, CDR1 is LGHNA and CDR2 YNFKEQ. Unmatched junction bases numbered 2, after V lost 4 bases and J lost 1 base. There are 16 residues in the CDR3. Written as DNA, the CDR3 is TGTGCCAGCAGCCGGGGACAGGGTTCTGGGGCCAACGTCCTGACTTTC. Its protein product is CASSRGQGSGANVLTF.

The CDR3 DNA follows: TGCGCCAGCAGCTTCCAGGGCGGGGGGAATCTGGAAAAACTGTTTTTT. Translation gives CASSFQGGGNLEKLFF. The V and J genes are TRBV5-1 and TRBJ1-4, with D possibly matching TRBD1 (5 bases). This CDR3 has 16 residues. V was pared by 2 bases and J by 8 bases, with 19 bases between. Germline V lookup: CDR1 SGHRS, CDR2 YFSETQ.

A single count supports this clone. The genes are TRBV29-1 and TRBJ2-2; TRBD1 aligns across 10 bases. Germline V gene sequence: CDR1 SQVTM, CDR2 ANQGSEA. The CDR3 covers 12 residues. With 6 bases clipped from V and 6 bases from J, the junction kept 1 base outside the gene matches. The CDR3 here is CSVGQGSGELFF. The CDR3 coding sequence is TGCAGCGTGGGACAGGGGTCCGGGGAGCTGTTTTTT.

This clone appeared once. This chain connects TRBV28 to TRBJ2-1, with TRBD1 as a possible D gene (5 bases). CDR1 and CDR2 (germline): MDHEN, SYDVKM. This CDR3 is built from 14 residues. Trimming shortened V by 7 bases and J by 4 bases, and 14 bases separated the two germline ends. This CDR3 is CASMGLVVYNEQFF. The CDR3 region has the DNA TGTGCCAGCATGGGGCTAGTGGTATACAATGAGCAGTTCTTC.

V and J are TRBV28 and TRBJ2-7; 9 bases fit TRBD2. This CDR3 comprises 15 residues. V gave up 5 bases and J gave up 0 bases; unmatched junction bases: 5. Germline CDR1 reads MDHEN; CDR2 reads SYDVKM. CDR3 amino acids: CASSRAGGSSYEQYF. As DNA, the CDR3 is TGTGCCAGCAGTCGAGCGGGAGGAAGCTCCTACGAGCAGTACTTC.

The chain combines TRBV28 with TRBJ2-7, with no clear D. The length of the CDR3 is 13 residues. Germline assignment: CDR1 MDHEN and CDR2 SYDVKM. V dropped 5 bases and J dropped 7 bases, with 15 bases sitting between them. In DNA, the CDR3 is TGTGCCAGCAGTCCCCGGTTGTTCGGGGAGCAGTACTTC. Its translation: CASSPRLFGEQYF.

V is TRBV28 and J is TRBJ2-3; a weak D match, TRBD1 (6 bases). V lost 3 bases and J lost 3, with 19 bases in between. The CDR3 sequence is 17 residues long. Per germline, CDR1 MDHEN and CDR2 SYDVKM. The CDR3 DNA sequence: TGTGCCAGCAGTTTGTGGTCTGGCAGGGGACAAACAGATACGCAGTATTTT. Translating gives CASSLWSGRGQTDTQYF.

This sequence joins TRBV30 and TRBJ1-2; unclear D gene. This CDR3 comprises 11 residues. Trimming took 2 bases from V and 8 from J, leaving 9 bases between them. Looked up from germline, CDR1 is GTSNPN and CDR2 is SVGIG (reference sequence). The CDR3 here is CAWSLLWGYTF. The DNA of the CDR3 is TGTGCCTGGAGTTTACTATGGGGCTACACCTTC.

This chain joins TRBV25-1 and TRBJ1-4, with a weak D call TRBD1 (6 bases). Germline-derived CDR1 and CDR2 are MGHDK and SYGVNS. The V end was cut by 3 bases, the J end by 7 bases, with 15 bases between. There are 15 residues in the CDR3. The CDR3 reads CASSDSKGGGEKLFF. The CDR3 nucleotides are TGTGCCAGCAGTGACAGTAAGGGGGGGGGTGAAAAACTGTTTTTT.

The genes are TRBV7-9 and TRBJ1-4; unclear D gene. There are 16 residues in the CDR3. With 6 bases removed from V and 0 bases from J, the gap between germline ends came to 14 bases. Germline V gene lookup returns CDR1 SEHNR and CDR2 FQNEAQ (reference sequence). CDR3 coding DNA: TGTGCCAGCAGGACCTGGGGAGACGCAACTAATGAAAAACTGTTTTTT. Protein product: CASRTWGDATNEKLFF.

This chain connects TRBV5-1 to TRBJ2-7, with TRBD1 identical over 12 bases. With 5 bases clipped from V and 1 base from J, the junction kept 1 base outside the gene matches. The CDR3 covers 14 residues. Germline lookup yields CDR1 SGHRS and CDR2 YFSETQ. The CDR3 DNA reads TGCGCCAGCAGGGGACAGGGGGCGTCCTACGAGCAGTACTTC. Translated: CASRGQGASYEQYF.

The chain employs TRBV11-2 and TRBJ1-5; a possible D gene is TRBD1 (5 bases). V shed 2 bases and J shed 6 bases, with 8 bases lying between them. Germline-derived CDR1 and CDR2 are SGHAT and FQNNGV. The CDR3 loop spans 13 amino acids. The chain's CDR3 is CASSLSQGQPQHF. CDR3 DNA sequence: TGTGCCAGCAGCTTAAGCCAGGGTCAGCCCCAGCATTTT.

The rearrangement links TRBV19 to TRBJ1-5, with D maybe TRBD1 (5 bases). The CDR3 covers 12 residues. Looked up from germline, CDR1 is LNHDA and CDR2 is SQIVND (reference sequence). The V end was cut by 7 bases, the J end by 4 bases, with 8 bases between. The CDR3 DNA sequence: TGTGCCAGTAATAGGGGAAATCAGCCCCAGCATTTT. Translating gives CASNRGNQPQHF.

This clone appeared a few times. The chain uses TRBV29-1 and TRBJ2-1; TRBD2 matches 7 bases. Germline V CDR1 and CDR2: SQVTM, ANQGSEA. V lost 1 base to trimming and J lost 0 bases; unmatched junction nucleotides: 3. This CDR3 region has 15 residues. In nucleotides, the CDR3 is TGCAGCGTTGAAGGGGGGAGGGGCTCCTACAATGAGCAGTTCTTC. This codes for CSVEGGRGSYNEQFF.

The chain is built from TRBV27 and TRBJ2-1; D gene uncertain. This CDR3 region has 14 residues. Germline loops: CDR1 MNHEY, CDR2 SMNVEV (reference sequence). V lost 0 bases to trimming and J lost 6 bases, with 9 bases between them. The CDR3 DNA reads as TGTGCCAGCAGTTTATCGAAAGCAGGCAATGAGCAGTTCTTC. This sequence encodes CASSLSKAGNEQFF.

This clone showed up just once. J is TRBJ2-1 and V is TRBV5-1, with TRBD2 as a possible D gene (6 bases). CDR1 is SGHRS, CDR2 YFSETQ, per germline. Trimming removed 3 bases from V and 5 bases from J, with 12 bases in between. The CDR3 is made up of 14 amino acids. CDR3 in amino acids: CASSSGLTNNEQFF. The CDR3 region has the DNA TGCGCCAGCAGCTCGGGACTGACAAACAATGAGCAGTTCTTC.

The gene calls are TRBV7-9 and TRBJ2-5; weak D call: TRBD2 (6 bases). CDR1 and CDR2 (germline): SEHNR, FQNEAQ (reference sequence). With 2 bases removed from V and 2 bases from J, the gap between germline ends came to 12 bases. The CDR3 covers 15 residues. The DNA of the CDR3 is TGTGCCAGCAGCTTATCCGGGGGTTCACAAGAGACCCAGTACTTC. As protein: CASSLSGGSQETQYF.

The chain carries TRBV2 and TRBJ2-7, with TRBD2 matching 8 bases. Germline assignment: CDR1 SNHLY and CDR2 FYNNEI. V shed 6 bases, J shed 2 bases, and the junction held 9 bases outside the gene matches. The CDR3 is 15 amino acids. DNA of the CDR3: TGTGCCAGCAGGGAGAGGAGCGGGGGCACCTACGAGCAGTACTTC. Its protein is CASRERSGGTYEQYF. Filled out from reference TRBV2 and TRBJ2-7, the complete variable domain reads EPEVTQTPSHQVTQMGQEVILRCVPISNHLYFYWYRQILGQKVEFLVSFYNNEISEKSEIFDDQFSVERPDGSNFTLKIRSTKLEDSAMYFCASRERSGGTYEQYFGPGTRLTVT.

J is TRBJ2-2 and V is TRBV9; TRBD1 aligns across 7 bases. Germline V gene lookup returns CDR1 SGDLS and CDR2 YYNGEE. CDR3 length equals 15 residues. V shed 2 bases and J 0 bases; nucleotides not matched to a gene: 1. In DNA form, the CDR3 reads TGTGCCAGCAGCGTTACAGGGGCGAACACCGGGGAGCTGTTTTTT. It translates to CASSVTGANTGELFF.

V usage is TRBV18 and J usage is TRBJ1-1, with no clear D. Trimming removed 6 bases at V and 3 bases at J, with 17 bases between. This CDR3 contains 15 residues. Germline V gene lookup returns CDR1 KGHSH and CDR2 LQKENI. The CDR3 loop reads CASSQGPMRDTEAFF. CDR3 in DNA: TGTGCCAGCTCCCAAGGACCGATGAGGGACACTGAAGCTTTCTTT.

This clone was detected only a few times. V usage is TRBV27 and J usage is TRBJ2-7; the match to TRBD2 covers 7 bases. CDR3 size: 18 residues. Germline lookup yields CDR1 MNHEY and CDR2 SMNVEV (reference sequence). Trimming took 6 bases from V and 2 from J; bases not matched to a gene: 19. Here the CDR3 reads CASSRNRGPTSVAYEQYF. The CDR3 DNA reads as TGTGCCAGCAGCCGAAACAGAGGGCCTACTAGCGTCGCCTACGAGCAGTACTTC.

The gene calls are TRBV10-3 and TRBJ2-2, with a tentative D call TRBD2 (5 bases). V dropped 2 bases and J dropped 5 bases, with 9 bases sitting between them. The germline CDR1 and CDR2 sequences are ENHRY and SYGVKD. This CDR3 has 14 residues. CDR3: CAISELATTGELFF. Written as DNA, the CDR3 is TGTGCCATCAGTGAGCTAGCCACGACCGGGGAGCTGTTTTTT.

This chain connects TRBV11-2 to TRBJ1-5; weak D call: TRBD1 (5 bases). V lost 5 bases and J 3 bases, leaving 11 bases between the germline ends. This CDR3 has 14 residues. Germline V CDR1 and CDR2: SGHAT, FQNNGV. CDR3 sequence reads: CASSLDSNNQPQHF. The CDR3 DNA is TGTGCCAGCAGCCTTGACAGCAACAATCAGCCCCAGCATTTT. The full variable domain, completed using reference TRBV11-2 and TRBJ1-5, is EAGVAQSPRYKIIEKRQSVAFWCNPISGHATLYWYQQILGQGPKLLIQFQNNGVVDDSQLPKDRFSAERLKGVDSTLKIQPAKLEDSAVYLCASSLDSNNQPQHFGDGTRLSIL.